This T cell receptor beta chain derives from a study of cytomegalovirus exposure and HLA in healthy donors. The donors formed part of the approximately 120-subject validation cohort, distinct from the approximately 670-subject first cohort. This table comes from immunoSEQ multiplex PCR, and its TCRdb copy is limited to in-frame clones, with some not included. The profile shows roughly 120,000 clones, about nine tenths of them singletons. Whole-study findings and limits: Under in vitro conditions, a few CMV-associated chains were confirmed as specific for CMV antigens. Cytomegalovirus-associated TCR beta chains were listed, numbering some 180.

V was trimmed by 0 bases and J by 3 bases, leaving 11 bases between them. Germline V lookup: CDR1 MNHEY, CDR2 SVGAGI. The CDR3 is 15 amino acids. Concerning this clone itself: Its antigen is unidentified.

The rearrangement uses TRBV6-5 and TRBJ1-1; no reliable D call. The source of this sequence is a woman aged 18-29 years in good health and CMV-seronegative. Sequenced material: PBMCs. Here the CDR3 DNA reads TGTGCCAGCAGTTACTCGGCGGGCTCGGACACTGAAGCTTTCTTT. Encoded protein: CASSYSAGSDTEAFF.